The clone carrying this TCR beta chain is a singleton in its sample. The antigen is undetermined. This CDR3 is built from 16 residues. Germline-derived CDR1 and CDR2 are MNHEY and SMNVEV (reference sequence). The V segment lost 2 bases and the J segment 6 bases; nucleotides outside the gene matches: 8. This sample was included in a study of cytomegalovirus exposure and HLA in healthy donors. General observations from the study: Reports described diagnosis of cytomegalovirus status by the classifier as highly specific and sensitive. The tendency of first-cohort TCR clusters to co-occur in the roughly 120 validation repertoires was identified by a subsequent analysis.

Clones were read by immunoSEQ multiplex PCR, and TCRdb kept only the in-frame ones, dropping some. The sample lists 160,000 or so clones; 84% were seen once. This sequence originates from a man younger than 45 in good health and CMV-seropositive. The chain carries TRBV27 and TRBJ2-3, with TRBD2 matching 10 bases. What was sequenced was PBMCs. The CDR3 loop reads CASSLNPTSGFDTQYF. CDR3 bases: TGTGCCAGCAGTTTAAACCCGACTAGCGGGTTCGATACGCAGTATTTT.